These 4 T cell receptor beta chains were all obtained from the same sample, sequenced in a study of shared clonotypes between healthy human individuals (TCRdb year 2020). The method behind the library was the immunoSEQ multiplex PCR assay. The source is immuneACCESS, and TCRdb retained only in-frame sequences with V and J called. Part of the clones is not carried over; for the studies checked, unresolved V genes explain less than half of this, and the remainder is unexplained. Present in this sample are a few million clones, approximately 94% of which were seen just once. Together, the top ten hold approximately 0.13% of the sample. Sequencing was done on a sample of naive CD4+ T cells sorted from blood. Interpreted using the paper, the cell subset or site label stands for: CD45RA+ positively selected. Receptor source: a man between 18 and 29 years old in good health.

CDR3 sequence (DNA): TGCGCCAGCAGCTTTACGGGAAATGAGAGGGGCTACACCTTC. It specifies CASSFTGNERGYTF. This rearrangement joins TRBV5-1 to TRBJ1-2; no definite D call. V was clipped by 2 bases and J by 8 bases, with 16 bases between them. Germline values: CDR1 SGHRS, CDR2 YFSETQ. The CDR3 is 14 amino acids.

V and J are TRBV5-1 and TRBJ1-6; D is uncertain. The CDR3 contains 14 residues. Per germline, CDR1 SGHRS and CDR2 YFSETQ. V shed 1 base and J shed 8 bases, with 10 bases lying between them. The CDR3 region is CASSLPGKDSPLHF. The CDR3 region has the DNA TGCGCCAGCAGCTTGCCCGGGAAAGATTCACCCCTCCACTTT.

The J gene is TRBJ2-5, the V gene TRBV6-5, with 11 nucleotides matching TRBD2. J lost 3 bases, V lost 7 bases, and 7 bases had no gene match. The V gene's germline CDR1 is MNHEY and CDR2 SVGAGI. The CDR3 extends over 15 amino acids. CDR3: CASNQLSGGEETQYF. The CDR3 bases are TGTGCCAGCAATCAACTTAGCGGGGGGGAAGAGACCCAGTACTTC.

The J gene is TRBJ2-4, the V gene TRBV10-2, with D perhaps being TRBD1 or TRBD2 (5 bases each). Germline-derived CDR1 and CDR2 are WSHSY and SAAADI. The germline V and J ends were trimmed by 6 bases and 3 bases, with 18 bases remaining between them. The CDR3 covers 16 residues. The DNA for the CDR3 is TGCGCCAGCAGGGACCGAGACAGCGGAGACAAAAACATTCAGTACTTC. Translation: CASRDRDSGDKNIQYF.